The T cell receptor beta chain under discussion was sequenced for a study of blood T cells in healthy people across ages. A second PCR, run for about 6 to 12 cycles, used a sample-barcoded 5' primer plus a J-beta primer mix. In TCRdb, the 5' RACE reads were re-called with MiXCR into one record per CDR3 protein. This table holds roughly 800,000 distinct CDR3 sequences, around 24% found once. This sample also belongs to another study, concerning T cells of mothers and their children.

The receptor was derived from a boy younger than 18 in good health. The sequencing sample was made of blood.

CDR3 loop: CSARDRNRGGSDGYTF. The DNA for the CDR3 is TGCAGTGCTAGAGATCGCAACAGGGGAGGCTCTGATGGCTACACCTTC. The genes are TRBV20-1 and TRBJ1-2, with 7 bases aligning to TRBD1. V lost 0 bases, J lost 6 bases, and 13 bases stayed unmatched. Germline loops: CDR1 DFQATT, CDR2 SNEGSKA (reference sequence). This CDR3 region has 16 residues.